The clone carrying this TCR beta chain was detected only once. Original data processing: Reference gene primer amplification gave nucleated cell count estimates. Libraries were prepared by immunoSEQ multiplex PCR; TCRdb keeps only in-frame clonotypes and omits some of them. That table gives V, J and clone size, and the DNA gave D and trimming. The sample contains 150,000 to 200,000 clones, 87% of which appear only once. Germline V lookup: CDR1 SGHTA, CDR2 FQGNSA. Trimming removed 6 bases from V and 4 bases from J; junction bases left unmatched: 6. The CDR3 loop spans 13 amino acids. These data are taken from a study of blood T cell repertoires in COVID-19. At the level of the study: The samples span acute and convalescent COVID-19 from the United States, Italy and Spain.

J is TRBJ2-7 and V is TRBV7-2; the match to TRBD2 covers 7 bases. The sequenced sample was peripheral blood. The receptor was isolated from a woman aged 45 to 65 with acute or convalescent COVID-19. CDR3: CASRRDYKYEQYF. The CDR3 nucleotides are TGTGCCAGCAGGCGGGACTACAAGTACGAGCAGTACTTC.